Presented here are 20 T cell receptor beta chains from one specimen sequenced in a study of blood T cell repertoires in COVID-19. The assay was immunoSEQ multiplex PCR, and TCRdb's table has in-frame clones only and misses some. This repertoire shows 250,000 to 300,000 clones, around 86% found once; its top ten account for roughly 2.9%. The sequencing input was peripheral blood. The receptors come from a woman aged 55 to 70 with active or convalescent COVID-19.

The rearrangement joins TRBV19 to TRBJ2-2; D ambiguous. CDR3 length: 13 residues. Germline V CDR1 and CDR2: LNHDA, SQIVND (reference sequence). V was shortened by 4 bases and J by 6 bases, with 9 bases between the two germline ends. The DNA of the CDR3 is TGTGCCAGTAGTAACGGGTTCGCCGGGGAGCTGTTTTTT. It codes for CASSNGFAGELFF. Supplemented by reference TRBV19 and TRBJ2-2, the full variable domain reads DGGITQSPKYLFRKEGQNVTLSCEQNLNHDAMYWYRQDPGQGLRLIYYSQIVNDFQKGDIAEGYSVSREKKESFPLTVTSAQKNPTAFYLCASSNGFAGELFFGEGSRLTVL.

The chain joins TRBV10-2 to TRBJ2-7, with D possibly matching TRBD1 (6 bases). CDR1 WSHSY and CDR2 SAAADI come from the germline V gene. Trimming pared 4 bases from V and 4 bases from J, leaving 29 bases between. The CDR3 is made up of 19 amino acids. The CDR3 here is CASSGLNNRALRSVYEQYF. The CDR3 DNA reads as TGCGCCAGCAGTGGCCTCAACAACAGGGCCCTACGGTCGGTGTACGAGCAGTACTTC.

The chain carries TRBV6-5 and TRBJ1-1; 7 nucleotides match TRBD1. The V gene's germline CDR1 is MNHEY and CDR2 SVGAGI. The CDR3 extends over 14 amino acids. Trimming at V came to 0 bases and at J to 4 bases, leaving 2 bases not matched to a gene. CDR3 nucleotides: TGTGCCAGCAGTTACTCGACAGGGTCCACTGAAGCTTTCTTT. This sequence encodes CASSYSTGSTEAFF.

The chain has TRBV5-4 and TRBJ2-7; TRBD2 matches 11 bases. Germline V gene sequence: CDR1 SGHNT, CDR2 YYREEE (reference sequence). With 4 bases clipped from V and 2 bases from J, the junction kept 11 bases outside the gene matches. This CDR3 contains 17 residues. The DNA for the CDR3 is TGTGCCAGCAGCGGGAAGGGGACTAGCGGAACGACCTACGAGCAGTACTTC. Translating gives CASSGKGTSGTTYEQYF.

The chain combines TRBV5-4 with TRBJ2-3; TRBD2 matches 12 bases. The length of the CDR3 is 18 residues. V shed 2 bases, J shed 0 bases, and the junction held 7 bases outside the gene matches. CDR1 SGHNT and CDR2 YYREEE come from the germline V gene (reference sequence). Here the CDR3 reads CASSLKLAGGPSTDTQYF. The CDR3 DNA is TGTGCCAGCAGCTTAAAACTAGCGGGGGGACCTAGCACAGATACGCAGTATTTT.

The chain joins TRBV4-2 to TRBJ2-7; 7 nucleotides align to TRBD1. The V segment lost 3 bases and the J segment 0 bases; nucleotides outside the gene matches: 11. This CDR3 has 17 residues. The germline V gene has CDR1 LGHNA and CDR2 YNFKEQ. The CDR3 sequence: CASSQLVGRDSSYEQYF. The CDR3 DNA sequence: TGTGCCAGCAGCCAGCTAGTGGGTCGGGACAGCTCCTACGAGCAGTACTTC.

The chain is built from TRBV28 and TRBJ1-5; TRBD1 aligns across 8 bases. This CDR3 has 16 residues. Per the germline V gene, CDR1 is MDHEN and CDR2 is SYDVKM. V gave up 5 bases and J gave up 6 bases; unmatched junction bases: 12. CDR3 protein: CASSLYRQGAGQPQHF. The CDR3 DNA sequence: TGTGCCAGCAGTCTTTACCGCCAGGGGGCGGGTCAGCCCCAGCATTTT.

The chain is built from TRBV9 and TRBJ2-3; 7 bases align to TRBD2. Per the germline V gene, CDR1 is SGDLS and CDR2 is YYNGEE. The CDR3 has 15 residues. V shed 1 base and J 1 base; nucleotides not matched to a gene: 3. CDR3: CASSVLGGGTDTQYF. CDR3 nucleotide sequence: TGTGCCAGCAGCGTATTGGGGGGGGGCACAGATACGCAGTATTTT. Full variable domain (rest looked up from reference TRBV9 and TRBJ2-3): DSGVTQTPKHLITATGQRVTLRCSPRSGDLSVYWYQQSLDQGLQFLIQYYNGEERAKGNILERFSAQQFPDLHSELNLSSLELGDSALYFCASSVLGGGTDTQYFGPGTRLTVL.

This chain uses TRBV20-1 with TRBJ2-7, with D possibly matching TRBD2 (5 bases). Trimming stripped 6 bases from V and 6 bases from J, with 12 bases between. The CDR3 is 11 amino acids. Germline loops: CDR1 DFQATT, CDR2 SNEGSKA (reference sequence). The CDR3 here is CSARELIEQYF. The DNA for the CDR3 is TGCAGTGCGAGGGAGTTGATCGAGCAGTACTTC.

The J gene is TRBJ1-2, the V gene TRBV30, with D unclear. The CDR3 sequence is 13 residues long. Trimming removed 0 bases from V and 8 bases from J, with 13 bases in between. The V gene's germline CDR1 is GTSNPN and CDR2 SVGIG (reference sequence). This CDR3 reads CAWSVQWGGGYTF. DNA for the CDR3: TGTGCCTGGAGTGTACAATGGGGAGGGGGCTACACCTTC.

V usage is TRBV9 and J usage is TRBJ2-3, with 9 nucleotides matching TRBD1. Germline loops: CDR1 SGDLS, CDR2 YYNGEE. The CDR3 contains 15 residues. The junction had 3 bases not matched to a gene; V was cut back by 1 base and J by 3 bases. The CDR3 protein is CASSVTGQGTDTQYF. DNA of the CDR3: TGTGCCAGCAGCGTAACGGGACAGGGAACAGATACGCAGTATTTT. Full variable domain (outside the CDR3, taken from reference TRBV9 and TRBJ2-3): DSGVTQTPKHLITATGQRVTLRCSPRSGDLSVYWYQQSLDQGLQFLIQYYNGEERAKGNILERFSAQQFPDLHSELNLSSLELGDSALYFCASSVTGQGTDTQYFGPGTRLTVL.

V gene TRBV13 combines with J gene TRBJ1-1, with D perhaps matching TRBD1 (5 bases). This CDR3 has 14 amino acids. Trimming took 3 bases from V and 3 from J, leaving 11 bases between them. Germline V gene sequence: CDR1 PRHDT, CDR2 FYEKMQ (reference sequence). The CDR3 DNA reads TGTGCCAGCAGCTTTCAGGGTGAGGACACTGAAGCTTTCTTT. As protein: CASSFQGEDTEAFF.

In the case of this clone: At the DNA level, this CDR3 is encoded by other sequences in the same sample as well. The rearrangement uses TRBV5-1 and TRBJ2-7; no clear D gene. The V gene's germline CDR1 is SGHRS and CDR2 YFSETQ. The CDR3 totals 12 residues. V was clipped by 1 base and J by 3 bases, with 5 bases between them. The CDR3 nucleotides are TGCGCCAGCAGCTTGACGAGCTACGAGCAGTACTTC. This encodes CASSLTSYEQYF.

The V gene is TRBV19, the J gene TRBJ2-2; 7 nucleotides align to TRBD1. The J segment lost 4 bases and the V segment lost 10 bases, leaving 12 bases of the junction unmatched. CDR1 is LNHDA, CDR2 SQIVND, per germline (reference sequence). The CDR3 spans 15 residues. The CDR3 coding sequence is TGTGCCACCAAAATAACAGGGGCGGGCACCGGGGAGCTGTTTTTT. Its protein is CATKITGAGTGELFF. Together with reference TRBV19 and TRBJ2-2, the CDR3 gives the full variable domain: DGGITQSPKYLFRKEGQNVTLSCEQNLNHDAMYWYRQDPGQGLRLIYYSQIVNDFQKGDIAEGYSVSREKKESFPLTVTSAQKNPTAFYLCATKITGAGTGELFFGEGSRLTVL.

The genes are TRBV5-1 and TRBJ2-3, with D perhaps TRBD2 (6 bases). The CDR3 length is 16 residues. Germline values: CDR1 SGHRS, CDR2 YFSETQ. Trimming removed 6 bases at V and 2 bases at J, with 19 bases between. CDR3: CASTLPRGGDTDTQYF. CDR3 sequence (DNA): TGCGCCAGCACCCTCCCCCGCGGAGGGGACACAGATACGCAGTATTTT.

V usage is TRBV19 and J usage is TRBJ1-4, with 9 bases aligning to TRBD1. Germline loops: CDR1 LNHDA, CDR2 SQIVND (reference sequence). This CDR3 comprises 17 residues. V lost 4 bases and J lost 3; bases outside the gene matches: 9. The CDR3 sequence: CASSNSYGQGPNEKLFF. The CDR3 DNA follows: TGTGCCAGTAGTAACTCTTATGGACAGGGGCCTAATGAAAAACTGTTTTTT. Full variable domain (outside the CDR3, taken from reference TRBV19 and TRBJ1-4): DGGITQSPKYLFRKEGQNVTLSCEQNLNHDAMYWYRQDPGQGLRLIYYSQIVNDFQKGDIAEGYSVSREKKESFPLTVTSAQKNPTAFYLCASSNSYGQGPNEKLFFGSGTQLSVL.

The chain joins TRBV5-6 to TRBJ2-7, with a tentative D call TRBD2 (6 bases). Germline V gene lookup returns CDR1 SGHDT and CDR2 YYEEEE. Trimming pared 0 bases from V and 7 bases from J, leaving 14 bases between. This CDR3 is built from 14 residues. CDR3 sequence: CASSLVVGGGEQYF. The DNA for the CDR3 is TGTGCCAGCAGCTTGGTAGTGGGAGGCGGGGAGCAGTACTTC. The complete variable domain, with remaining parts taken from reference TRBV5-6 and TRBJ2-7, reads DAGVTQSPTHLIKTRGQQVTLRCSPKSGHDTVSWYQQALGQGPQFIFQYYEEEERQRGNFPDRFSGHQFPNYSSELNVNALLLGDSALYLCASSLVVGGGEQYFGPGTRLTVT.

This clone was detected a few times. This rearrangement joins TRBV9 to TRBJ1-2, with 7 bases lining up with TRBD1. Germline V CDR1 and CDR2: SGDLS, YYNGEE. V dropped 4 bases and J dropped 2; count of bases not matched to a gene: 5. The CDR3 contains 14 residues. The CDR3 DNA is TGTGCCAGCAGCCTGCCGGGACAGAACTATGGCTACACCTTC. Its translation: CASSLPGQNYGYTF. The full variable domain, rest sourced from reference TRBV9 and TRBJ1-2, is DSGVTQTPKHLITATGQRVTLRCSPRSGDLSVYWYQQSLDQGLQFLIQYYNGEERAKGNILERFSAQQFPDLHSELNLSSLELGDSALYFCASSLPGQNYGYTFGSGTRLTVV.

The chain uses TRBV18 and TRBJ2-5; a possible D gene is TRBD1 (6 bases). Trimming stripped 6 bases from V and 2 bases from J, with 13 bases between. There are 14 residues in the CDR3. The germline gives CDR1 KGHSH, CDR2 LQKENI. The CDR3 bases are TGTGCCAGCTCCCGCAGGGGCCAACAAGAGACCCAGTACTTC. Its translation: CASSRRGQQETQYF.

This clone was recorded only once. The gene calls are TRBV7-2 and TRBJ1-1, with D perhaps matching TRBD1 (5 bases). Germline-derived CDR1 and CDR2 are SGHTA and FQGNSA. V was clipped by 2 bases and J by 1 base, with 11 bases between them. This CDR3 contains 15 residues. The CDR3 nucleotides read TGTGCCAGCAGCTTACCTGGGGCAACGAACACTGAAGCTTTCTTT. Its protein product is CASSLPGATNTEAFF.